A selection of T cell receptor beta chains follows, all from one sample in a study of blood T cell repertoires in COVID-19. Sequencing used immunoSEQ multiplex PCR; TCRdb keeps in-frame clones, though not all of them. The sample includes a few hundred thousand clones, 80% to 90% of them seen just once. Material for sequencing was peripheral blood. These receptors were collected from a woman of 80 years or more with active or convalescent COVID-19. Both conserved end residues are part of each CDR3. Each record gives: D gene, clone size, V gene, J gene, CDR3 DNA, CDR3 protein. A D gene is named only where the DNA matches it firmly. Only part of the rows carry a size: once, few, many, or a class if the clone is expanded.

TRBD1,NA,TRBV12-5,TRBJ1-1,TGTGCTAGTGGTTTGAGTGGGACAGGTGCTTCAGCTTTCTTT,CASGLSGTGASAFF
NA,NA,TRBV11-2,TRBJ2-7,TGTGCCAGCAGCTTAGATTTAGAACTAGTCCTCTCCTACGAGCAGTACTTC,CASSLDLELVLSYEQYF
NA,once,TRBV7-2,TRBJ1-3,TGTGCCAGCAGTGAGACAGGAACTGGAAACACCATATATTTT,CASSETGTGNTIYF
NA,NA,TRBV2,TRBJ2-7,TGTGCCAGCAGCGACTACACAGGGTTCAACGAGCAGTACTTC,CASSDYTGFNEQYF
NA,NA,TRBV5-4,TRBJ2-5,TGTGCCAGCAGCCCCGGGACTTCCCCGGCCCAAGAGACCCAGTACTTC,CASSPGTSPAQETQYF
TRBD1,NA,TRBV7-9,TRBJ2-7,TGTGCCAGCAGCTCGTCGACAGGGTTCTACGAGCAGTACTTC,CASSSSTGFYEQYF
TRBD1,NA,TRBV7-2,TRBJ1-6,TGTGCCAGCAGCTTAGTGGGGACAGGGAAGAATTCACCCCTCCACTTT,CASSLVGTGKNSPLHF
TRBD1,once,TRBV3-1/TRBV3-2,TRBJ2-5,TGTGCCAGCAGCCATAGGACTGGACAGGGGGCGAGCGCACAGTACTTC,CASSHRTGQGASAQYF
TRBD1,NA,TRBV7-3,TRBJ2-6,TGTGCCAGCAGCTCACAGGGGGCGATCTCGGCCAACGTCCTGACTTTC,CASSSQGAISANVLTF
NA,once,TRBV7-2,TRBJ1-1,TGTGCCAGCAGCTTCGACATGAACACTGAAGCTTTCTTT,CASSFDMNTEAFF
NA,few,TRBV3-1/TRBV3-2,TRBJ1-5,TGTGCCAGCAGCCAAAATCCCCTTCAGCCCCAGCATTTT,CASSQNPLQPQHF
TRBD2,NA,TRBV5-6,TRBJ2-3,TGTGCCAGCAGCTTTAGCGGGGCGACAGATACGCAGTATTTT,CASSFSGATDTQYF
NA,NA,TRBV29-1,TRBJ2-3,TGCAGCGTTGAAGGTCCCGCAGGAAGCACAGATACGCAGTATTTT,CSVEGPAGSTDTQYF
TRBD1,few,TRBV5-1,TRBJ1-5,TGCGCCAGCAGTTTCGGGACAGGTCGCAATCAGCCCCAGCATTTT,CASSFGTGRNQPQHF
NA,NA,TRBV19,TRBJ1-5,TGTGCCAGTAGTATATGGCAGGGCAATCAGCCCCAGCATTTT,CASSIWQGNQPQHF
TRBD1,NA,TRBV19,TRBJ2-3,TGTGCCAGTAGGCGAGGGGGCCTCGGAGATACGCAGTATTTT,CASRRGGLGDTQYF
TRBD1,NA,TRBV18,TRBJ2-7,TGTGCCAGCTCACCGGGGACAGGGGTTTACGAGCAGTACTTC,CASSPGTGVYEQYF
TRBD2,NA,TRBV6-2/TRBV6-3,TRBJ2-2,TGTGCCAGCAGTTACGTGGCGGGAGTAGACACCGGGGAGCTGTTTTTT,CASSYVAGVDTGELFF
TRBD2,NA,TRBV11-2,TRBJ2-5,TGTGCCAGCAGTAGCGGGAGGGCGTTCCAAGAGACCCAGTACTTC,CASSSGRAFQETQYF
TRBD2,NA,TRBV9,TRBJ2-1,TGTGCCAGCAGCGTAGGCGGGAGGGCCGGCAATGAGCAGTTCTTC,CASSVGGRAGNEQFF
NA,NA,TRBV7-8,TRBJ2-2,TGTGCCAGCAGCTTAAGGGGGGGCCGTTTCGGGGAGCTGTTTTTT,CASSLRGGRFGELFF
TRBD2,NA,TRBV11-2,TRBJ2-1,TGTGCCAGCAGCTTAGAGACTAGCGGGGGGGCCCTGTTCTTC,CASSLETSGGALFF
NA,NA,TRBV5-1,TRBJ2-7,TGCGCCAGCAGCGAACGGTTTCCTAACGAGCAGTACTTC,CASSERFPNEQYF
NA,NA,TRBV5-6,TRBJ1-2,TGTGCCAGCAGCCGGGGACAAGCTAACTATGGCTACACCTTC,CASSRGQANYGYTF
TRBD2,few,TRBV7-3,TRBJ2-1,TGTGCCAGCAGCCCCCGAGGAGCGGGAGGGCCCAATGAGCAGTTCTTC,CASSPRGAGGPNEQFF
NA,NA,TRBV7-8,TRBJ2-7,TGTGCCAGCAGACCCGGACAGTTCTCCTACGAGCAGTACTTC,CASRPGQFSYEQYF
NA,NA,TRBV5-1,TRBJ2-1,TGCGCCAGCAGCTTGGAGGGAGCGCAATACAATGAGCAGTTCTTC,CASSLEGAQYNEQFF
NA,few,TRBV5-1,TRBJ2-5,TGCGCCAGCAGCCTGGGACACCCCGAAGAGACCCAGTACTTC,CASSLGHPEETQYF
NA,once,TRBV4-3,TRBJ2-7,TGCGCCAGCAGCCTATTGGGGGGAGGGGGAGGCAGGTTGGGCGAGCAGTACTTC,CASSLLGGGGGRLGEQYF
NA,many,TRBV4-1,TRBJ1-5,TGCGCCAGCAGCCTAGGCGCGGCAGTTGGTGCCAATCAGCCCCAGCATTTT,CASSLGAAVGANQPQHF
NA,NA,TRBV29-1,TRBJ1-1,TGCAGCGTATCCTCAGACAGATACACTGAAGCTTTCTTT,CSVSSDRYTEAFF
TRBD1,NA,TRBV5-1,TRBJ2-3,TGCGCCAGCAGCTTGGAGGCAGGGGGTTATGCAGATACGCAGTATTTT,CASSLEAGGYADTQYF
NA,NA,TRBV6-5,TRBJ2-7,TGTGCCAGCAGCTGGGAGTCCACCGAGCAGTACTTC,CASSWESTEQYF
TRBD2,NA,TRBV7-2,TRBJ2-7,TGTGCCAGCAGCTTAGCGGGGCTAGCGGGAAACGAGCAGTACTTC,CASSLAGLAGNEQYF
TRBD2,once,TRBV6-4,TRBJ2-1,TGTGCCAGCAGTCCAGACAGAGCTAGCGGGAGTAGGGTCTTC,CASSPDRASGSRVF
TRBD1,NA,TRBV2,TRBJ1-3,TGTGCCAGCAGTGGACAGGGAGGAAACACCATATATTTT,CASSGQGGNTIYF
NA,NA,TRBV5-1,TRBJ1-2,TGCGCCAGCAGCTTGTCAGTCGAAAACTATGGCTACACCTTC,CASSLSVENYGYTF
NA,NA,TRBV6-5,TRBJ1-3,TGTGCCAGCGGGAACGGCAGGGCTAGTGGAAACACCATATATTTT,CASGNGRASGNTIYF
TRBD1,NA,TRBV4-2,TRBJ1-4,TGTGCCAGCAGCCAAGATCTTGACAGGGGGGTAACTAATGAAAAACTGTTTTTT,CASSQDLDRGVTNEKLFF
TRBD1,NA,TRBV9,TRBJ2-5,TGTGCCAGCAGCGTAACGGGACAGGGGGAGACCCAGTACTTC,CASSVTGQGETQYF
NA,NA,TRBV19,TRBJ2-4,TGTGCCAGTAGTCTTAGCGGAGGCCTAGCCAAAAACATTCAGTACTTC,CASSLSGGLAKNIQYF
TRBD1,NA,TRBV4-3,TRBJ1-6,TGCGCCAGCAGCCAAGGGCAGGGGGTGACACCCCTCCACTTT,CASSQGQGVTPLHF
NA,NA,TRBV7-9,TRBJ2-7,TGTGCCAGCAGCCCACAGACAGGATCCTACGAGCAGTACTTC,CASSPQTGSYEQYF
TRBD1,NA,TRBV4-3,TRBJ1-2,TGCGCCAGCAGCCCGGGGACAGCCGGCGGGGGCTACACCTTC,CASSPGTAGGGYTF